These 24 T cell receptor beta chains came from one sample sequenced in a study of T cells in Graves' hyperthyroidism and ophthalmopathy. Amplification targeted TCR beta CDR3 regions from RNA transcripts. HTBI primers were employed in a first-round RT-PCR of the TCR CDR3. TCRdb ran MiXCR on the multiplex PCR reads and lists one entry per CDR3 protein. The data contain hundreds of thousands of distinct CDR3 sequences, 35% to 45% of them seen just once; the ten biggest clones take up 8.9%. Material for sequencing was blood. Receptor source: a man aged 18 to 29 with Graves' hyperthyroidism.

The genes are TRBV12-3 or TRBV12-4 and TRBJ2-2, with 13 bases matching TRBD2. This CDR3 comprises 17 residues. J lost 6 bases, V lost 11 bases, and 15 bases had no gene match. This CDR3 reads CAGSPGLAGLGAGELFF. CDR3 bases: TGTGCCGGCTCTCCGGGACTAGCGGGACTAGGAGCCGGGGAGCTGTTTTTT.

The rearrangement links TRBV28 to TRBJ1-6; D gene ambiguous. V lost 5 bases and J lost 10, with 12 bases in between. CDR3 length: 13 amino acids. Germline CDR1 reads MDHEN; CDR2 reads SYDVKM. The CDR3 DNA reads TGTGCCAGCAGTCCGACCCGAGGCTCACCCCTCCACTTT. Amino acids: CASSPTRGSPLHF. Looking up the rest from reference TRBV28 and TRBJ1-6 gives the full variable domain: DVKVTQSSRYLVKRTGEKVFLECVQDMDHENMFWYRQDPGLGLRLIYFSYDVKMKEKGDIPEGYSVSREKKERFSLILESASTNQTSMYLCASSPTRGSPLHFGNGTRLTVT.

This chain links TRBV5-5 with TRBJ2-7; D not resolved. The length of the CDR3 is 12 residues. Germline CDR1 reads SGHKS; CDR2 reads YYEKEE (reference sequence). V lost 5 bases, J lost 7 bases, and 13 bases lay in between. CDR3 sequence (DNA): TGTGCCAGCAGTCTTGCCTCTACGGAGCAGTACTTC. It specifies CASSLASTEQYF.

To note about this clonotype: Just one base apart from a much larger clone, this may be a read error. V and J are TRBV7-8 and TRBJ1-6; D not resolved. The CDR3 has 14 amino acids. Germline assignment: CDR1 SGHVS and CDR2 FQNEAQ. CDR3: CASSSVLGLVPPHF. CDR3 DNA: TGTGCCAGCAGCTCTGTTCTTGGGCTCGTACCCCCCCACTTT.

This clonotype was detected a few times. The gene calls are TRBV5-1 and TRBJ1-1; D unclear. The CDR3 runs 14 residues. CDR1 and CDR2 (germline): SGHRS, YFSETQ. Trimming shortened V by 0 bases and J by 4 bases, and 10 bases separated the two germline ends. CDR3 sequence: CASSLGDTGTEAFF. The CDR3 DNA reads TGCGCCAGCAGCTTGGGGGATACGGGCACTGAAGCTTTCTTT.

This clonotype came up many times. The chain carries TRBV7-2 and TRBJ1-2; D is uncertain. The CDR3 consists of 15 residues. Trimming took 2 bases from V and 1 from J, leaving 11 bases between them. Germline V gene data show CDR1 as SGHTA and CDR2 as FQGNSA. The chain's CDR3 is CASSLSRSDNYGYTF. Here the CDR3 DNA reads TGTGCCAGCAGCTTAAGTAGATCGGATAACTATGGCTACACCTTC.

The V gene is TRBV9, the J gene TRBJ1-1, with D hard to call. The CDR3 has 12 amino acids. V gave up 5 bases and J gave up 4 bases, with 9 bases separating them. Germline CDR1 reads SGDLS; CDR2 reads YYNGEE. CDR3 region: CASSLPATEAFF. CDR3 nucleotide sequence: TGTGCCAGCAGTTTACCCGCCACTGAAGCTTTCTTT.

This clonotype has more than one count but fewer than ten. The chain has TRBV10-2 and TRBJ2-7; TRBD1 is a possible D gene (6 bases). Between the trimmed V and J ends, which lost 2 bases and 0 bases, there was a span of 11 bases. Germline CDR1 reads WSHSY; CDR2 reads SAAADI. The CDR3 sequence is 15 residues long. The DNA of the CDR3 is TGCGCCAGCAGTGAGACAAACAGGGTCTCCTACGAGCAGTACTTC. This encodes CASSETNRVSYEQYF.

The V call is TRBV6-1, the J call TRBJ1-5, with D possibly matching TRBD1 (6 bases). The germline CDR1 and CDR2 sequences are MNHNS and SASEGT. V was trimmed by 2 bases and J by 5 bases, leaving 13 bases between them. The CDR3 totals 15 residues. Here the CDR3 DNA reads TGTGCCAGCAGTGAATTGGGGGGGCCCGATCAGCCCCAGCATTTT. It encodes CASSELGGPDQPQHF.

This clonotype was detected many times. The CDR3 sequence: CSVHRGTGELFF. The CDR3, as DNA: TGCAGCGTCCACAGGGGGACCGGGGAGCTGTTTTTT. The chain employs TRBV29-1 and TRBJ2-2; TRBD1 aligns across 8 bases. V shed 6 bases and J 5 bases; nucleotides not matched to a gene: 2. CDR3 length: 12 amino acids. In germline, CDR1 is SQVTM, CDR2 ANQGSEA.

This clonotype was found once. The V gene is TRBV9, the J gene TRBJ1-2; maybe TRBD1 (5 bases). The CDR3 runs to 11 residues. Germline V gene lookup returns CDR1 SGDLS and CDR2 YYNGEE. V lost 4 bases, J lost 14 bases, and 15 bases lay in between. Written as DNA, the CDR3 is TGTGCCAGCAGCACCCAGGGAGAGGAGACCTTC. This encodes CASSTQGEETF.

As concerns this clonotype: With a much larger clone just one base away, this may be a read error. The chain carries TRBV2 and TRBJ1-5, with D unclear. CDR1 is SNHLY and CDR2 is FYNNEI in the germline V gene. The CDR3 is 14 residues long. CDR3: CASSGTISNHPQHF. Written as DNA, the CDR3 is TGTGCCAGCAGTGGGACCATTAGCAATCATCCCCAGCATTTT.

The V and J genes are TRBV5-1 and TRBJ1-2; D possibly corresponds to TRBD1 (6 bases). From germline, CDR1 is SGHRS and CDR2 YFSETQ. Between the trimmed V and J ends, which lost 0 bases and 3 bases, there was a span of 12 bases. The CDR3 has 15 residues. The CDR3 nucleotides read TGCGCCAGCAGCTTGGGGCGGGGGGCGGACTATGGCTACACCTTC. Residues: CASSLGRGADYGYTF. Together with reference TRBV5-1 and TRBJ1-2, the CDR3 gives the full variable domain: KAGVTQTPRYLIKTRGQQVTLSCSPISGHRSVSWYQQTPGQGLQFLFEYFSETQRNKGNFPGRFSGRQFSNSRSEMNVSTLELGDSALYLCASSLGRGADYGYTFGSGTRLTVV.

This clonotype was seen many times. The chain joins TRBV29-1 to TRBJ2-5; D not certain. CDR1 and CDR2 (germline): SQVTM, ANQGSEA. V was clipped by 8 bases and J by 5 bases, with 15 bases between them. The CDR3 contains 12 residues. CDR3: CSSYSAMETQYF. The CDR3 DNA reads as TGCAGCTCATACAGTGCGATGGAGACCCAGTACTTC.

Of note for this clonotype: Since a much larger clone is just one base distant, this may be a read error. The CDR3 reads CASSQDISETQYF. The CDR3 region has the DNA TGTGCCAGCAGCCAAGATATCTCCGAGACCCAGTACTTC. This chain connects TRBV11-2 to TRBJ2-5, with D unclear. The V end lost 5 bases, the J end lost 5 bases, and 12 bases lay between the germline ends. The CDR3 contains 13 residues. Germline V CDR1 and CDR2: SGHAT, FQNNGV. The entire variable domain, with the rest obtained from reference TRBV11-2 and TRBJ2-5, is as follows: EAGVAQSPRYKIIEKRQSVAFWCNPISGHATLYWYQQILGQGPKLLIQFQNNGVVDDSQLPKDRFSAERLKGVDSTLKIQPAKLEDSAVYLCASSQDISETQYFGPGTRLLVL.

The rearrangement joins TRBV10-3 to TRBJ1-1; TRBD1 matches at 7 bases. This CDR3 has 12 amino acids. Germline lookup yields CDR1 ENHRY and CDR2 SYGVKD. V shed 7 bases, J shed 7 bases, and the junction held 6 bases outside the gene matches. Here the CDR3 DNA reads TGTGCCATCAAGGGGGCGAACGGTGAAGCTTTCTTT. It codes for CAIKGANGEAFF.

This clonotype was counted between two and nine times. The gene calls are TRBV12-5 and TRBJ1-2; D may be TRBD1 (5 bases). Trimming took off 1 base at V and 7 bases at J, with 16 bases between the two ends. CDR1 and CDR2 (germline): LGHNT, FRNRAP. The CDR3 has 15 residues. This CDR3 is CASGLADWGAAGYTF. The CDR3 DNA reads as TGTGCTAGTGGTTTGGCGGATTGGGGCGCTGCTGGCTACACCTTC.

This clonotype was detected a few times. The rearrangement uses TRBV6-5 and TRBJ2-7; no reliable D call. In germline, CDR1 is MNHEY, CDR2 SVGAGI. CDR3 size: 14 residues. The V gene lost 4 bases and the J gene lost 1 base, with 11 bases spanning the gap. In DNA, the CDR3 is TGTGCCAGCAGTTCCTCTTCGCTTTCCTACGAGCAGTACTTC. Translated: CASSSSSLSYEQYF.

Concerning this clonotype itself: A much larger clone differs by one base, so this may be a read error. The chain is built from TRBV2 and TRBJ2-7, with 12 bases identical to TRBD2. The CDR3 loop spans 14 amino acids. The J segment lost 1 base and the V segment lost 8 bases, leaving 3 bases of the junction unmatched. CDR1 and CDR2 (germline): SNHLY, FYNNEI. In nucleotides, the CDR3 is TGTGCCAGCGGCGGACTAGCGGGATCCTACGAGCAGTACTTC. It codes for CASGGLAGSYEQYF.

The V gene is TRBV24-1, the J gene TRBJ2-7; D might be TRBD1 (6 bases). CDR3 length equals 13 residues. Germline-derived CDR1 and CDR2 are KGHDR and SFDVKD. Trimming pared 11 bases from V and 6 bases from J, leaving 19 bases between. CDR3 in amino acids: CASSPGTSCEQYF. For the CDR3, the DNA is TGTGCCAGCAGCCCAGGGACAAGCTGCGAGCAGTACTTC.

This clonotype has at least ten counts. The chain recombines TRBV29-1 with TRBJ1-1, with a weak D call TRBD1 (6 bases). This CDR3 has 14 residues. Trimming left V 4 bases short and J 0 bases short, with 12 bases between. Germline CDR1 reads SQVTM; CDR2 reads ANQGSEA. The CDR3 sequence: CSVVRRGVNTEAFF. The CDR3 DNA follows: TGCAGCGTTGTCCGAAGGGGGGTGAACACTGAAGCTTTCTTT. The complete variable domain, with remaining parts taken from reference TRBV29-1 and TRBJ1-1, reads SAVISQKPSRDICQRGTSLTIQCQVDSQVTMMFWYRQQPGQSLTLIATANQGSEATYESGFVIDKFPISRPNLTFSTLTVSNMSPEDSSIYLCSVVRRGVNTEAFFGQGTRLTVV.

The V gene is TRBV10-3, the J gene TRBJ1-1, with D tentatively TRBD1 (6 bases). Per the germline V gene, CDR1 is ENHRY and CDR2 is SYGVKD. CDR3 length: 15 amino acids. The ends were cut back, 8 bases at V and 6 bases at J, with 22 bases in the middle. The CDR3 protein is CAISNPGQPGPEAFF. The DNA for the CDR3 is TGTGCCATCTCTAATCCGGGACAACCGGGCCCTGAAGCTTTCTTT.

In its sample, this clonotype was seen once. A much larger clone lies one base from this, so it may be a read error. V is TRBV20-1 and J is TRBJ1-1; D is possibly TRBD1 (5 bases). The V end was cut by 6 bases, the J end by 4 bases, with 15 bases between. Germline loops: CDR1 DFQATT, CDR2 SNEGSKA (reference sequence). This CDR3 has 13 amino acids. CDR3 DNA sequence: TGCAGTGCCCTAGGGAACAGGAGCACTGAAGCTTTCTTT. Its translation is CSALGNRSTEAFF.

This rearrangement joins TRBV10-3 to TRBJ2-6; the D gene could be TRBD1 or TRBD2 (5 bases each). This CDR3 is built from 15 residues. The germline V and J ends were trimmed by 7 bases and 4 bases, with 14 bases remaining between them. Germline V gene sequence: CDR1 ENHRY, CDR2 SYGVKD. DNA for the CDR3: TGTGCCATCAATCCCCTCGGGACCGGGGCCAACGTCCTGACTTTC. Translated, it gives CAINPLGTGANVLTF.